What follows are 24 T cell receptor beta chains derived from one specimen sequenced in a study of human T cells and chemical hapten exposure. MiXCR was run by TCRdb on the RACE reads, yielding one entry per CDR3 protein. The data show 180,000 or so distinct CDR3 sequences, roughly 30% seen once. This sample's time point: pre-sensitization, week 0. The treatment is: therapeutic diphenylcyclopropenone sensitization with weekly scalp DPC. The sequences come from whole blood, collected in connection with sensitization to the hapten diphenylcyclopropenone (DPC). The receptor source for this set is a woman in her twenties or thirties with alopecia areata. Some clones in this sample may be carry-over from other donors' samples.

This clonotype was seen more than once but under ten times. V is TRBV11-2 and J is TRBJ2-5; 16 bases are a match to TRBD2. The CDR3 loop spans 16 amino acids. Germline values: CDR1 SGHAT, CDR2 FQNNGV. Trimming took 3 bases from V and 4 from J; bases not matched to a gene: 2. CDR3 sequence (DNA): TGTGCCAGCAGCTTGGGACTAGCGGGGGGGCGAGAGACCCAGTACTTC. Amino acids: CASSLGLAGGRETQYF.

The gene calls are TRBV20-1 and TRBJ2-5; perhaps TRBD2 as D (5 bases). The CDR3 spans 17 residues. Germline-derived CDR1 and CDR2 are DFQATT and SNEGSKA (reference sequence). V was shortened by 0 bases and J by 4 bases, with 21 bases between the two germline ends. As DNA, the CDR3 is TGCAGTGCTAGAGATTTTGGGGAAGAGGGTGTTCGAGAGACCCAGTACTTC. Residues: CSARDFGEEGVRETQYF.

Here the CDR3 reads CASSSSGGNQPQHF. CDR3 bases: TGCGCCAGCAGCTCCTCAGGGGGCAATCAGCCCCAGCATTTT. The chain carries TRBV4-3 and TRBJ1-5, with D maybe TRBD1 (6 bases). V lost 5 bases to trimming and J lost 2 bases, with 10 bases between them. This CDR3 comprises 14 residues. Germline values: CDR1 LGHNA, CDR2 YSLEER.

V and J are TRBV9 and TRBJ2-4, with 8 bases that match TRBD2. The CDR3 is 15 amino acids. Germline-derived CDR1 and CDR2 are SGDLS and YYNGEE. The V and J ends lost 3 bases and 11 bases, in that order; junction bases with no gene match: 13. The CDR3 sequence is CASSAGGAGSRVQYF. CDR3 DNA: TGTGCCAGCAGCGCCGGGGGGGCCGGGTCTCGGGTTCAGTACTTC.

The rearrangement links TRBV15 to TRBJ2-3; maybe TRBD2 (5 bases). The CDR3 consists of 13 residues. Trimming removed 7 bases at V and 5 bases at J, with 13 bases between. Germline V lookup: CDR1 LNHNV, CDR2 YYDKDF (reference sequence). CDR3 nucleotides: TGTGCCACCACCGGGGATGGCGGAGATACGCAGTATTTT. Its protein product is CATTGDGGDTQYF. The entire variable domain, with the rest obtained from reference TRBV15 and TRBJ2-3, is as follows: DAMVIQNPRYQVTQFGKPVTLSCSQTLNHNVMYWYQQKSSQAPKLLFHYYDKDFNNEADTPDNFQSRRPNTSFCFLDIRSPGLGDTAMYLCATTGDGGDTQYFGPGTRLTVL.

The chain couples TRBV5-1 to TRBJ2-7; D is unclear. The V and J ends lost 4 bases and 4 bases respectively, with 9 bases between them. This CDR3 has 12 amino acids. Germline V gene lookup returns CDR1 SGHRS and CDR2 YFSETQ. The CDR3 is CASSIDQYEQYF. As DNA, the CDR3 is TGCGCCAGCAGCATCGACCAGTACGAGCAGTACTTC.

In its sample, this clonotype was seen a few times. The chain links TRBV29-1 to TRBJ1-2, with D perhaps TRBD1 (5 bases). V gave up 7 bases and J gave up 4 bases, with 13 bases separating them. The CDR3 consists of 12 residues. Germline lookup yields CDR1 SQVTM and CDR2 ANQGSEA. The DNA of the CDR3 is TGCAGCGCTTCGGGGCAGGCCTATGGCTACACCTTC. Translated, it gives CSASGQAYGYTF. The complete variable domain, with remaining parts taken from reference TRBV29-1 and TRBJ1-2, reads SAVISQKPSRDICQRGTSLTIQCQVDSQVTMMFWYRQQPGQSLTLIATANQGSEATYESGFVIDKFPISRPNLTFSTLTVSNMSPEDSSIYLCSASGQAYGYTFGSGTRLTVV.

CDR3 in amino acids: CSASTGYAEAFF. In DNA form, the CDR3 reads TGCAGTGCTAGTACAGGGTACGCTGAAGCTTTCTTT. The J gene is TRBJ1-1, the V gene TRBV20-1, with D possibly matching TRBD1 (6 bases). Germline V gene lookup returns CDR1 DFQATT and CDR2 SNEGSKA (reference sequence). The CDR3 is made up of 12 amino acids. Trimming removed 3 bases at V and 6 bases at J, with 11 bases between.

In its sample, this clonotype was seen a few times. The V and J genes are TRBV19 and TRBJ1-5, with a possible D match to TRBD1 (6 bases). V lost 3 bases and J 4 bases, leaving 13 bases between the germline ends. The germline V gene encodes CDR1 LNHDA and CDR2 SQIVND (reference sequence). The CDR3 extends over 15 amino acids. CDR3 sequence reads: CASSIGGGNNQPQHF. The CDR3 bases are TGTGCCAGTAGTATCGGAGGGGGGAATAATCAGCCCCAGCATTTT.

The rearrangement uses TRBV6-5 and TRBJ1-1, with 7 bases matching TRBD1. This CDR3 contains 13 residues. Losses at the gene ends were 6 bases for V and 5 bases for J; bases not matched to a gene: 6. Per the germline V gene, CDR1 is MNHEY and CDR2 is SVGAGI. The CDR3 DNA follows: TGTGCCAGCAGGACAGGGTCGGGGACTGAAGCTTTCTTT. Amino acids: CASRTGSGTEAFF.

This clonotype was seen a few times. This chain connects TRBV10-2 to TRBJ2-1; weak D call: TRBD2 (6 bases). CDR3 length: 15 residues. From germline, CDR1 is WSHSY and CDR2 SAAADI. Trimming removed 8 bases at V and 7 bases at J, with 21 bases between. This CDR3 reads CASLENSGSFNEQFF. The DNA for the CDR3 is TGCGCCAGCCTCGAAAATAGCGGCTCTTTTAATGAGCAGTTCTTC.

There are many counts of this clonotype. The chain links TRBV20-1 to TRBJ2-7, with D possibly being TRBD1 (7 bases). The germline CDR1 and CDR2 sequences are DFQATT and SNEGSKA (reference sequence). Trimming removed 6 bases at V and 7 bases at J, with 22 bases between. The CDR3 totals 14 residues. Here the CDR3 reads CSATSQVGGREQYF. The CDR3 DNA reads as TGCAGTGCAACTAGCCAAGTAGGGGGCAGGGAGCAGTACTTC.

The genes are TRBV7-2 and TRBJ2-5; no clear D gene. Per germline, CDR1 SGHTA and CDR2 FQGNSA. The germline V and J ends were trimmed by 2 bases and 6 bases, with 7 bases remaining between them. The CDR3 runs 12 residues. In nucleotides, the CDR3 is TGTGCCAGCAGCTTACCGGCACAGACCCAGTACTTC. Translated: CASSLPAQTQYF.

This clonotype was seen a handful of times. The chain combines TRBV10-2 with TRBJ2-1; D is possibly TRBD1 (5 bases). CDR1 is WSHSY and CDR2 is SAAADI in the germline V gene. This CDR3 comprises 13 residues. The germline V and J ends were trimmed by 7 bases and 5 bases, with 12 bases remaining between them. In DNA form, the CDR3 reads TGCGCCAGCAAGCCAGGGCAGAACAATGAGCAGTTCTTC. It specifies CASKPGQNNEQFF.

The V and J genes are TRBV5-1 and TRBJ1-5, with D possibly TRBD1 on 6 matching bases. The V end was cut by 0 bases, the J end by 7 bases, with 14 bases between. Germline V gives CDR1 SGHRS, CDR2 YFSETQ. The CDR3 loop spans 15 amino acids. The CDR3 DNA reads as TGCGCCAGCAGCTTGGAGGGGGGTGGCGGACAGCCCCAGCATTTT. Its translation: CASSLEGGGGQPQHF.

The chain joins TRBV2 to TRBJ1-2; D gene ambiguous. The CDR3 is made up of 13 amino acids. Trimming removed 10 bases from V and 5 bases from J, with 17 bases in between. From germline, CDR1 is SNHLY and CDR2 FYNNEI. The DNA of the CDR3 is TGTGCCATCATCCTGACCGCCCTTTATGGCTACACCTTC. This encodes CAIILTALYGYTF.

J is TRBJ2-7 and V is TRBV13; 12 bases agree with TRBD2. CDR1 PRHDT and CDR2 FYEKMQ come from the germline V gene (reference sequence). Trimming at V came to 5 bases and at J to 0 bases, leaving 5 bases not matched to a gene. This CDR3 spans 16 amino acids. CDR3 region: CASSGETSGSSYEQYF. CDR3 coding DNA: TGTGCCAGCAGCGGTGAGACTAGCGGGAGCTCCTACGAGCAGTACTTC.

This clonotype came up once. The CDR3: CASSRPGGNQPQHF. The CDR3 nucleotides read TGTGCCAGCAGCCGACCCGGGGGCAATCAGCCCCAGCATTTT. The chain employs TRBV6-2 or TRBV6-3 and TRBJ1-5, with D uncertain. The germline gives CDR1 MNHEY, CDR2 SVGEGT. Trimming took 6 bases from V and 2 from J, leaving 11 bases between them. The CDR3 sequence is 14 residues long.

V and J are TRBV29-1 and TRBJ1-4; D not certain. The CDR3 has 14 residues. CDR1 and CDR2 from the germline V gene are SQVTM and ANQGSEA. V dropped 2 bases and J dropped 3 bases, with 10 bases sitting between them. The CDR3 loop reads CSVELVGPNEKLFF. CDR3 DNA: TGCAGCGTTGAATTGGTAGGGCCTAATGAAAAACTGTTTTTT.

The chain has TRBV12-3 or TRBV12-4 and TRBJ1-4, with TRBD1 identical over 10 bases. The CDR3 consists of 13 residues. Germline trimming cut 7 bases from V and 7 bases from J; bases unmatched to any gene: 3. The CDR3 region is CASNRQGAEKLFF. DNA of the CDR3: TGTGCCAGCAATCGACAGGGGGCTGAAAAACTGTTTTTT.

The CDR3 DNA is TGTGCCAGCAGTTTACCGGGGGCGGTCACCGGGGAGCTGTTTTTT. This encodes CASSLPGAVTGELFF. This rearrangement joins TRBV28 to TRBJ2-2; D may match TRBD1 or TRBD2 (6 bases each). Germline CDR1 MDHEN, CDR2 SYDVKM. The CDR3 consists of 15 residues. Trimming took off 2 bases at V and 4 bases at J, with 11 bases between the two ends.

This clonotype came up a few times. This chain uses TRBV10-3 with TRBJ1-2; the match to TRBD1 covers 10 bases. V gave up 2 bases and J gave up 8 bases; unmatched junction bases: 11. Germline V gene data show CDR1 as ENHRY and CDR2 as SYGVKD. There are 16 residues in the CDR3. CDR3 sequence reads: CAISELPGTGAYGYTF. CDR3 nucleotide sequence: TGTGCCATCAGTGAGCTTCCCGGGACAGGGGCTTACGGCTACACCTTC.

This clonotype was seen a few times. The DNA for the CDR3 is TGTGCCAGCAGCTTACATAGCAATCAGCCCCAGCATTTT. Amino acid sequence: CASSLHSNQPQHF. The gene calls are TRBV7-2 and TRBJ1-5; D is unclear. Germline CDR1 reads SGHTA; CDR2 reads FQGNSA. Trimming shortened V by 2 bases and J by 0 bases, and 2 bases separated the two germline ends. The CDR3 runs to 13 residues. The entire variable domain, with the rest obtained from reference TRBV7-2 and TRBJ1-5, is as follows: GAGVSQSPSNKVTEKGKDVELRCDPISGHTALYWYRQSLGQGLEFLIYFQGNSAPDKSGLPSDRFSAERTGGSVSTLTIQRTQQEDSAVYLCASSLHSNQPQHFGDGTRLSIL.

The chain recombines TRBV5-5 with TRBJ2-7; the D gene is possibly TRBD1 (7 bases). This CDR3 is built from 15 residues. Trimming took 1 base from V and 3 from J, leaving 14 bases between them. The V gene's germline CDR1 is SGHKS and CDR2 YYEKEE (reference sequence). CDR3 bases: TGTGCCAGCAGCTTGCTACGGCAGGGGGGCTACGAGCAGTACTTC. Encoded protein: CASSLLRQGGYEQYF.